The 17 T cell receptor beta chains listed next were all sequenced from one sample in a study of radiotherapy plus CTLA-4 blockade in lung cancer. Assay used: immunoSEQ multiplex PCR; TCRdb lists only in-frame clones, some missing. The sample shows about 85,000 clones, roughly 86% of them seen only once. The sequencing here drew on peripheral blood, taken from a patient treated with radiotherapy plus ipilimumab. The receptor source for this set is a human donor with non-small cell lung cancer who had a partial response to radiotherapy plus ipilimumab.

In its sample, this clone was seen a few times. This chain joins TRBV19 and TRBJ1-1; 7 positions agree with TRBD1. Trimming took 3 bases from V and 2 from J; bases not matched to a gene: 6. Germline-derived CDR1 and CDR2 are LNHDA and SQIVND (reference sequence). The CDR3 runs to 15 residues. The CDR3 region has the DNA TGTGCCAGTAGTATCTCCGGGACAGCTAACACTGAAGCTTTCTTT. This sequence encodes CASSISGTANTEAFF.

V is TRBV11-2 and J is TRBJ1-2; D might be TRBD1 (6 bases). CDR3 length: 14 residues. CDR1 and CDR2 (germline): SGHAT, FQNNGV. The V gene lost 2 bases and the J gene lost 4 bases, with 11 bases spanning the gap. CDR3 loop: CASSLMLGAYGYTF. Here the CDR3 DNA reads TGTGCCAGCAGCTTAATGCTGGGGGCCTATGGCTACACCTTC.

The chain carries TRBV7-8 and TRBJ1-1; 7 nucleotides line up with TRBD1. CDR3 size: 18 residues. With 5 bases clipped from V and 2 bases from J, the junction kept 17 bases outside the gene matches. Germline assignment: CDR1 SGHVS and CDR2 FQNEAQ. The CDR3 sequence: CASSLRGPSRQLNTEAFF. In nucleotides, the CDR3 is TGTGCCAGCAGCCTTAGGGGGCCGAGCAGGCAGCTAAACACTGAAGCTTTCTTT.

J is TRBJ2-1 and V is TRBV19, with D possibly being TRBD1 (6 bases). The CDR3 sequence is 16 residues long. Germline CDR1 is LNHDA and CDR2 is SQIVND (reference sequence). Trimming shortened V by 6 bases and J by 4 bases, and 19 bases separated the two germline ends. The CDR3 DNA sequence: TGTGCCAGTAGGGGAGACACAGGGCCTAGGTACAATGAGCAGTTCTTC. Protein sequence: CASRGDTGPRYNEQFF.

The J gene is TRBJ2-3, the V gene TRBV18; no clear D gene. Deletions cut 0 bases from V and 1 base from J, with 5 bases between. Germline V gene lookup returns CDR1 KGHSH and CDR2 LQKENI. The CDR3 is 14 residues long. The CDR3 DNA follows: TGTGCCAGCTCACCACCGGCGGGCACAGATACGCAGTATTTT. Translation gives CASSPPAGTDTQYF.

The V and J genes are TRBV29-1 and TRBJ1-2, with a tentative D call TRBD1 (6 bases). V gave up 6 bases and J gave up 5 bases, with 16 bases separating them. This CDR3 is built from 13 residues. Germline lookup yields CDR1 SQVTM and CDR2 ANQGSEA. Here the CDR3 reads CSVRRGAGYGYTF. CDR3 bases: TGCAGCGTCCGCCGGGGGGCAGGGTATGGCTACACCTTC.

This clone was seen a single time. V gene TRBV18 combines with J gene TRBJ2-1, with 8 positions matching TRBD1. J lost 0 bases, V lost 3 bases, and 7 bases had no gene match. The CDR3 is 17 amino acids. In germline, CDR1 is KGHSH, CDR2 LQKENI. CDR3 loop: CASSPRTGSNSYNEQFF. In nucleotides, the CDR3 is TGTGCCAGCTCACCCCGGACAGGGTCTAACTCCTACAATGAGCAGTTCTTC.

The chain couples TRBV27 to TRBJ2-1, with D perhaps TRBD2 (6 bases). The CDR3 spans 16 residues. Per the germline V gene, CDR1 is MNHEY and CDR2 is SMNVEV (reference sequence). The V end lost 3 bases, the J end lost 0 bases, and 12 bases lay between the germline ends. CDR3 in amino acids: CASSFIGGASYNEQFF. DNA of the CDR3: TGTGCCAGCAGTTTCATCGGGGGAGCCTCCTACAATGAGCAGTTCTTC.

The chain employs TRBV19 and TRBJ1-2; 7 bases map to TRBD1. CDR3 length: 16 amino acids. CDR1 LNHDA and CDR2 SQIVND come from the germline V gene (reference sequence). The V gene end was trimmed by 4 bases and the J gene end by 0 bases; junction bases not matched to a gene: 8. The CDR3 nucleotides read TGTGCCAGTAGTACCCGACAGGGATATGCTAACTATGGCTACACCTTC. Its protein product is CASSTRQGYANYGYTF.

The rearrangement uses TRBV7-2 and TRBJ2-1, with D maybe TRBD2 (6 bases). The length of the CDR3 is 13 residues. Germline V gene lookup returns CDR1 SGHTA and CDR2 FQGNSA. Trimming left V 8 bases short and J 7 bases short, with 15 bases between. Written as DNA, the CDR3 is TGTGCCAGCCAGCCAGGGACTTCAAATGAGCAGTTCTTC. Its protein product is CASQPGTSNEQFF.

CDR3 bases: TGTGCCAGTAGTCCATACAGGGGGCACCCTGAAGCTTTCTTT. Protein product: CASSPYRGHPEAFF. V and J are TRBV19 and TRBJ1-1, with 9 bases identical to TRBD1. Looked up from germline, CDR1 is LNHDA and CDR2 is SQIVND (reference sequence). V dropped 5 bases and J dropped 6; count of bases not matched to a gene: 7. The CDR3 is 14 residues long.

This chain links TRBV29-1 with TRBJ1-4; D might be TRBD1 (5 bases). This CDR3 region has 12 residues. Germline V gene lookup returns CDR1 SQVTM and CDR2 ANQGSEA. V gave up 5 bases and J gave up 10 bases, with 14 bases separating them. The CDR3 protein is CSVRQPAGKLFF. The CDR3 region has the DNA TGCAGCGTTAGACAGCCAGCAGGAAAACTGTTTTTT.

J is TRBJ2-1 and V is TRBV28, with a tentative D call TRBD1 (6 bases). The V gene's germline CDR1 is MDHEN and CDR2 SYDVKM. The CDR3 runs to 15 residues. V lost 7 bases to trimming and J lost 3 bases, with 16 bases between them. In DNA, the CDR3 is TGTGCCAGCAACCAACCGGGACACATCTACAATGAGCAGTTCTTC. Its protein product is CASNQPGHIYNEQFF.

The V gene is TRBV5-6, the J gene TRBJ2-5, with 9 bases matching TRBD1. The CDR3 length is 16 residues. Trimming removed 4 bases from V and 4 bases from J; junction bases left unmatched: 11. Germline V gene sequence: CDR1 SGHDT, CDR2 YYEEEE. The CDR3 DNA sequence: TGTGCCAGCAGCCTAGGTGACAGGGGGGTTGGAGAGACCCAGTACTTC. Residues: CASSLGDRGVGETQYF.

J is TRBJ1-2 and V is TRBV5-1, with 9 bases that match TRBD1. The J segment lost 5 bases and the V segment lost 4 bases, leaving 3 bases of the junction unmatched. The germline gives CDR1 SGHRS, CDR2 YFSETQ. This CDR3 contains 13 residues. DNA for the CDR3: TGCGCCAGCAGCCGGGACAGGGTTTATGGCTACACCTTC. Translated: CASSRDRVYGYTF.

V usage is TRBV2 and J usage is TRBJ1-1, with 9 positions matching TRBD1. The trim removed 6 bases at V and 7 bases at J, leaving 0 bases unmatched. This CDR3 contains 11 residues. The germline CDR1 and CDR2 sequences are SNHLY and FYNNEI. The CDR3 loop reads CASRTGGEAFF. CDR3 nucleotide sequence: TGTGCCAGCAGGACAGGGGGTGAAGCTTTCTTT.

The J gene is TRBJ2-2, the V gene TRBV25-1; D is uncertain. The CDR3 totals 15 residues. Germline CDR1 MGHDK, CDR2 SYGVNS. Trimming shortened V by 2 bases and J by 1 base, and 8 bases separated the two germline ends. CDR3 amino acids: CASSEPRVNTGELFF. The CDR3, as DNA: TGTGCCAGCAGTGAACCCCGTGTGAACACCGGGGAGCTGTTTTTT.